This T cell receptor beta chain came from a study of beta chain features in type 1 diabetes. Study-wide results and caveats: VDJ junctions in type 1 diabetes patients carried more deletions and fewer insertions. Shorter TCRB CDR3s, moderately but significantly so, were found in Type 1 diabetes patients in all four CD4+ subsets.

CDR3 size: 11 residues. The germline CDR1 and CDR2 sequences are GTSNPN and SVGIG (reference sequence). Trimming took 5 bases from V and 7 from J; bases not matched to a gene: 1. Purity above 95% was achieved in all sorted populations. As to this clone: Its cognate antigen is unknown.

The investigators reverse transcribed all of the isolated RNA, so they sequenced expressed TCRB transcripts. TCRdb's table, derived via immunoSEQ multiplex PCR, lists solely in-frame clones and lacks some. The sample lists under 350,000 clones, around 15% occurring once. This chain uses TRBV30 with TRBJ1-2; 10 bases map to TRBD1. The material sequenced was naive CD4+ T cells from blood. This sequence was found in a man aged 25 to 45 with type 1 diabetes. The chain's CDR3 is CAWDRGLGYTF. CDR3 in DNA: TGTGCCTGGGACAGGGGGCTTGGCTACACCTTC.